What follows are 3 T cell receptor beta chains derived from one specimen sequenced in a study of breast tumors, draining lymph nodes, adjacent tissues. Axillary draining lymph nodes of breast cancer patients supplied the node samples. MiXCR, applied by TCRdb to the multiplex PCR reads, yields one record per CDR3 protein. The profile shows approximately 130,000 distinct CDR3 sequences, about 22% of them singletons. Sequenced input: axillary lymph node tissue. The receptors stem from a female donor with breast cancer. Some clones in this sample may be carry-over from other donors' samples.

Ten or more counts support this clonotype. J is TRBJ2-7 and V is TRBV19; D is possibly TRBD1 or TRBD2 (5 bases each). CDR3 length: 15 amino acids. Germline CDR1 is LNHDA and CDR2 is SQIVND (reference sequence). V lost 3 bases, J lost 1 base, and 13 bases lay in between. This CDR3 is CASSIKGSASYEQYF. CDR3 in DNA: TGTGCCAGTAGTATCAAGGGGAGTGCATCCTACGAGCAGTACTTC.

This clonotype came up many times. V usage is TRBV20-1 and J usage is TRBJ2-7; 9 bases agree with TRBD2. The ends lost 0 bases at V and 2 bases at J; junction bases unmatched: 5. CDR3 length: 15 amino acids. Germline CDR1 is DFQATT and CDR2 is SNEGSKA (reference sequence). DNA of the CDR3: TGCAGTGCTAGAGAGGCTAGCGGGAACCCCTACGAGCAGTACTTC. Translated, it gives CSAREASGNPYEQYF.

This clonotype was seen a handful of times. The chain combines TRBV30 with TRBJ1-5, with TRBD1 identical over 8 bases. V gave up 0 bases and J gave up 5 bases; unmatched junction bases: 12. CDR3 size: 17 residues. Germline V gene sequence: CDR1 GTSNPN, CDR2 SVGIG (reference sequence). In DNA form, the CDR3 reads TGTGCCTGGAGTGTAAAGGCGTGGGGCAGGGGGCATCAGCCCCAGCATTTT. Its translation is CAWSVKAWGRGHQPQHF.